What follows are 5 T cell receptor beta chains derived from one specimen sequenced in a study of post-analysis software for immune sequencing data. The study, taken as a whole, reports: Patients used five TRBV segments, including TRBV5-6, TRBV5-1 and TRBV20-1, more often than controls.

Carried by the TCR beta cDNA libraries were unique molecular identifiers. Each CDR3 protein is one row after TCRdb ran MiXCR on the PCR reads. The table records almost 700,000 distinct CDR3 sequences, approximately 60% of them present only once. Antigens of these TCRs are unknown. The sequenced sample consisted of blood. The receptors stem from a girl aged 2-10 years with multiple sclerosis.

The V gene is TRBV20-1, the J gene TRBJ1-2; 8 nucleotides line up with TRBD1. Germline loops: CDR1 DFQATT, CDR2 SNEGSKA (reference sequence). This CDR3 spans 14 amino acids. V lost 2 bases and J lost 3; bases outside the gene matches: 5. The CDR3 loop is CSARQAGGDYGYTF. In DNA, the CDR3 is TGCAGTGCTAGACAGGCAGGGGGCGACTATGGCTACACCTTC.

In this sample, this clonotype turned up a few times. CDR3 sequence: CASSSTVSTDTQYF. The CDR3 DNA follows: TGCGCCAGCAGCTCAACGGTCTCCACAGATACGCAGTATTTT. V usage is TRBV5-1 and J usage is TRBJ2-3, with unresolved D. Looked up from germline, CDR1 is SGHRS and CDR2 is YFSETQ. V lost 3 bases and J 2 bases, leaving 10 bases between the germline ends. The CDR3 length is 14 residues.

This clonotype has just a few counts. V gene TRBV20-1 combines with J gene TRBJ2-1, with TRBD2 matching over 10 bases. The CDR3 is 13 amino acids. Germline loops: CDR1 DFQATT, CDR2 SNEGSKA (reference sequence). V shed 6 bases, J shed 9 bases, and the junction held 8 bases outside the gene matches. CDR3 coding DNA: TGCAGTGCGTCCGTACTAGCGGGATTTGAGCAGTTCTTC. Protein product: CSASVLAGFEQFF.

About this clonotype itself: At one of its ends the junction is not consistent with the germline gene, which may arise from a read error. This chain links TRBV29-1 with TRBJ2-1, with 13 bases aligning to TRBD2. The CDR3 consists of 16 residues. Germline V CDR1 and CDR2: SQVTM, ANQGSEA. The CDR3 DNA reads TGCAGCGTTGAATCTGACGGGACTAGCGGGATTGGTGAGCGGTTCTTC. Amino acids: CSVESDGTSGIGERFF.

This clonotype was picked up a small number of times. This sequence joins TRBV20-1 and TRBJ2-5; TRBD2 might be the D (6 bases). V lost 0 bases and J 2 bases, leaving 10 bases between the germline ends. The CDR3 is 14 residues long. In germline, CDR1 is DFQATT, CDR2 SNEGSKA (reference sequence). The CDR3 nucleotides read TGCAGTGCTAGAGATGCGGGACCTCAAGAGACCCAGTACTTC. It specifies CSARDAGPQETQYF.